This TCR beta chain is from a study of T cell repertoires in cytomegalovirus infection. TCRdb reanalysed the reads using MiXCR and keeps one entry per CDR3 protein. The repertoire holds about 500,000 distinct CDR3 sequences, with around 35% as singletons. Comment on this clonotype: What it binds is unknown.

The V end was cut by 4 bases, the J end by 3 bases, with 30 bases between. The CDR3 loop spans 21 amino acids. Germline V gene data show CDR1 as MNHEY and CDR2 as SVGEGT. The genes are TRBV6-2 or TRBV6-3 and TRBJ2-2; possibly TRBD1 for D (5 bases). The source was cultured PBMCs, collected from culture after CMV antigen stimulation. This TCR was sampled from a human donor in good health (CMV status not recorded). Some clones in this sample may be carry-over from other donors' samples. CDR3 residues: CASSSPSTPSRQKWDTGELFF. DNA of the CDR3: TGTGCCAGCAGTTCCCCCTCGACCCCTTCTAGACAGAAGTGGGACACCGGGGAGCTGTTTTTT.